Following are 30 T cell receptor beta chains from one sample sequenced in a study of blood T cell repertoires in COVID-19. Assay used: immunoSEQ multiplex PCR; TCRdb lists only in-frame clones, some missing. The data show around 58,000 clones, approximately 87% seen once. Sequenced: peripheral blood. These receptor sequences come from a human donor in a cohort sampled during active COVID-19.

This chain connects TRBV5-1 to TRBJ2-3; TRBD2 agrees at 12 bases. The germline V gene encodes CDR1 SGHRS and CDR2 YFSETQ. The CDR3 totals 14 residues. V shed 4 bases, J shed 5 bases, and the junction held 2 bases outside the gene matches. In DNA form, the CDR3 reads TGCGCCAGCAGCGAGACTAGCGGGGGAGATACGCAGTATTTT. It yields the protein CASSETSGGDTQYF. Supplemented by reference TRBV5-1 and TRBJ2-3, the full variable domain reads KAGVTQTPRYLIKTRGQQVTLSCSPISGHRSVSWYQQTPGQGLQFLFEYFSETQRNKGNFPGRFSGRQFSNSRSEMNVSTLELGDSALYLCASSETSGGDTQYFGPGTRLTVL.

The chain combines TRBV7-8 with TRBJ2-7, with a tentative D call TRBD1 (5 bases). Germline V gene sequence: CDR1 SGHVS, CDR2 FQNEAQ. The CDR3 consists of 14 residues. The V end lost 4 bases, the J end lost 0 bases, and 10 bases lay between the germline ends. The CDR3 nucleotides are TGTGCCAGCAGCTCATACAGGAACTCCTACGAGCAGTACTTC. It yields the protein CASSSYRNSYEQYF.

CDR3 residues: CASSYSGAVGYTF. In nucleotides, the CDR3 is TGTGCCAGCAGTTACTCAGGGGCGGTTGGCTACACCTTC. The rearrangement joins TRBV6-5 to TRBJ1-2, with D tentatively TRBD1 (5 bases). Per germline, CDR1 MNHEY and CDR2 SVGAGI. V was shortened by 0 bases and J by 7 bases, with 9 bases between the two germline ends. The CDR3 has 13 residues.

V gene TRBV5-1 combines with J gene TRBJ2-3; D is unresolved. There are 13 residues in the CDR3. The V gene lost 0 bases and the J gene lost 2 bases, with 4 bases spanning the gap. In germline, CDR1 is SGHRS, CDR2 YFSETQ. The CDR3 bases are TGCGCCAGCAGCTTGGGGGCCACAGATACGCAGTATTTT. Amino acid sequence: CASSLGATDTQYF.

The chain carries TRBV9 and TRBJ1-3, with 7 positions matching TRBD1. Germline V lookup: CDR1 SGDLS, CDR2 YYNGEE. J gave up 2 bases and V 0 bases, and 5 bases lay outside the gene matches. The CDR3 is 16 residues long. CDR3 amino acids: CASSVDLQGAGNTIYF. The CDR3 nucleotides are TGTGCCAGCAGCGTAGACCTCCAGGGGGCTGGAAACACCATATATTTT.

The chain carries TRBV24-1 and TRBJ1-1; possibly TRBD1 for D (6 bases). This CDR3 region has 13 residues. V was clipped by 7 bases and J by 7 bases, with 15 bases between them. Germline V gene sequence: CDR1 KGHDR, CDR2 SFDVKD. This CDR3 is CATRGNRDLEAFF. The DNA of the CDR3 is TGTGCCACCAGGGGCAACAGGGACCTTGAAGCTTTCTTT.

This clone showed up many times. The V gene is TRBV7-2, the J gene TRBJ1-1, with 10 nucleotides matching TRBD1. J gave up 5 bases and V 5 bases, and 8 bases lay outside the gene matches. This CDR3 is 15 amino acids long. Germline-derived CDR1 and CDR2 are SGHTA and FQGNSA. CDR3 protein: CASSQTGGAGTEAFF. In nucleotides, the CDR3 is TGTGCCAGCAGCCAGACAGGGGGCGCAGGAACTGAAGCTTTCTTT.

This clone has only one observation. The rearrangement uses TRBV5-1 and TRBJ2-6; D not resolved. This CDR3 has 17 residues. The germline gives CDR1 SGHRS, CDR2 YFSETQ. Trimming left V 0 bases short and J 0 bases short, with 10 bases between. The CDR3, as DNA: TGCGCCAGCAGCTTGGTGTCAGGCCTCTCTGGGGCCAACGTCCTGACTTTC. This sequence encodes CASSLVSGLSGANVLTF. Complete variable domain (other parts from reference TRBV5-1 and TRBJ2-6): KAGVTQTPRYLIKTRGQQVTLSCSPISGHRSVSWYQQTPGQGLQFLFEYFSETQRNKGNFPGRFSGRQFSNSRSEMNVSTLELGDSALYLCASSLVSGLSGANVLTFGAGSRLTVL.

The CDR3 nucleotides read TGTGCCAGCAGTTACCTTCGCGGCAGTGCATATGGCTACACCTTC. Translating gives CASSYLRGSAYGYTF. This sequence joins TRBV6-2 or TRBV6-3 and TRBJ1-2; D gene uncertain. Trimming cost V 2 bases and J 5 bases, with 15 bases left between them. This CDR3 comprises 15 residues. Per germline, CDR1 MNHEY and CDR2 SVGEGT.

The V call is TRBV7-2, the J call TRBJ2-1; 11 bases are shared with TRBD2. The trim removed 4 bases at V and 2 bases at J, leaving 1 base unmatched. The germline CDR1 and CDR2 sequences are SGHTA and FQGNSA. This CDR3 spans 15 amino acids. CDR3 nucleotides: TGTGCCAGCAGCTCACTAGCGGGGGCCTACAATGAGCAGTTCTTC. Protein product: CASSSLAGAYNEQFF.

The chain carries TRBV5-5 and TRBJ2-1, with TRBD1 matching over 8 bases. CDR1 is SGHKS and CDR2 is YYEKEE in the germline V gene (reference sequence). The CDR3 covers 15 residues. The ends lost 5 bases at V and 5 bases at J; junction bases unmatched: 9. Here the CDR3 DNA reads TGTGCCAGCAGTTTTGGACAGGGAGTCGACAATGAGCAGTTCTTC. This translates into CASSFGQGVDNEQFF.

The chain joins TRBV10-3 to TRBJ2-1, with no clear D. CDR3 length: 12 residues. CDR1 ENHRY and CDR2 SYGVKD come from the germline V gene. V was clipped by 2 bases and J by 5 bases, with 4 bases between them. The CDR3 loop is CAISELDNEQFF. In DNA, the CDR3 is TGTGCCATCAGTGAGCTTGACAATGAGCAGTTCTTC.

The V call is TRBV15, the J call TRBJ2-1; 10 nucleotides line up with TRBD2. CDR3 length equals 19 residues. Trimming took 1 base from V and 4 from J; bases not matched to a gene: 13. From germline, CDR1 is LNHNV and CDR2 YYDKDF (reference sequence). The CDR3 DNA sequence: TGTGCCACCAGCAGAGTAAGTCAGCGGGAGGGCCAATATTACAATGAGCAGTTCTTC. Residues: CATSRVSQREGQYYNEQFF. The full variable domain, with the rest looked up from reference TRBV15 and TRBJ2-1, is DAMVIQNPRYQVTQFGKPVTLSCSQTLNHNVMYWYQQKSSQAPKLLFHYYDKDFNNEADTPDNFQSRRPNTSFCFLDIRSPGLGDTAMYLCATSRVSQREGQYYNEQFFGPGTRLTVL.

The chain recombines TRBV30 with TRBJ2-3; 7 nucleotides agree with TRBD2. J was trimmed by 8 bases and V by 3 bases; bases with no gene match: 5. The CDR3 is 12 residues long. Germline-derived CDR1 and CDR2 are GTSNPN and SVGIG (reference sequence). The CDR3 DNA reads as TGTGCCTGGAGCACTCCGGGGGGTACGCAGTATTTT. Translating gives CAWSTPGGTQYF.

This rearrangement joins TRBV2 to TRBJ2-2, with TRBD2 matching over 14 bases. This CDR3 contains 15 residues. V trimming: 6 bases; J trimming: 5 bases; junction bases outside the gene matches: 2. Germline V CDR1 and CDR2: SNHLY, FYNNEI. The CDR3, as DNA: TGTGCCAGCAGCCGACTAGCGGGAGGGACCGGGGAGCTGTTTTTT. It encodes CASSRLAGGTGELFF.

The CDR3 DNA sequence: TGTGCCACCTCCCGCGGGGGGACCGGGGAGCTGTTTTTT. Its translation: CATSRGGTGELFF. This chain uses TRBV24-1 with TRBJ2-2, with 8 bases that match TRBD2. CDR1 and CDR2 (germline): KGHDR, SFDVKD. The CDR3 runs 13 residues. Trimming took 9 bases from V and 5 from J; bases not matched to a gene: 4.

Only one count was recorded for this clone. CDR3: CASSLRTGPGNTIYF. The CDR3 DNA reads TGTGCCAGCTCACTGCGGACAGGGCCTGGAAACACCATATATTTT. This chain joins TRBV18 and TRBJ1-3; 8 bases are a match to TRBD1. V gave up 4 bases and J gave up 2 bases; unmatched junction bases: 4. Germline loops: CDR1 KGHSH, CDR2 LQKENI. This CDR3 has 15 amino acids.

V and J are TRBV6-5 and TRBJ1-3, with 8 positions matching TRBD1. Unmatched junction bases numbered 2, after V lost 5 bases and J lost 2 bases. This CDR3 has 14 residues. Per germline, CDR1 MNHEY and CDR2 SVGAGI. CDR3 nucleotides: TGTGCCAGCAGTCTGACAGGGGCTGGAAACACCATATATTTT. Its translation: CASSLTGAGNTIYF.

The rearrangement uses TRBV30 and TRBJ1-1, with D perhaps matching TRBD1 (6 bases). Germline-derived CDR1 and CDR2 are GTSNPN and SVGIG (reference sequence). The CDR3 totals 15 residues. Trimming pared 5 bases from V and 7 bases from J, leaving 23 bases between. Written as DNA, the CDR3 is TGTGCCTGGGGCCGCCGAGGGGGTTTTGACCTTGAAGCTTTCTTT. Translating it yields CAWGRRGGFDLEAFF. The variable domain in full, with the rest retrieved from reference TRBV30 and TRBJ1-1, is SQTIHQWPATLVQPVGSPLSLECTVEGTSNPNLYWYRQAAGRGLQLLFYSVGIGQISSEVPQNLSASRPQDRQFILSSKKLLLSDSGFYLCAWGRRGGFDLEAFFGQGTRLTVV.

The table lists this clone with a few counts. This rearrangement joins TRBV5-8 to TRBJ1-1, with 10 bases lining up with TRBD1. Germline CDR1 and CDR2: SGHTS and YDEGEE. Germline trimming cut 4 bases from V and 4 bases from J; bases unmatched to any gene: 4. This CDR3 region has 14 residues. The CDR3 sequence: CASSLTGGSTEAFF. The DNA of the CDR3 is TGTGCCAGCAGCCTGACAGGGGGCTCCACTGAAGCTTTCTTT.

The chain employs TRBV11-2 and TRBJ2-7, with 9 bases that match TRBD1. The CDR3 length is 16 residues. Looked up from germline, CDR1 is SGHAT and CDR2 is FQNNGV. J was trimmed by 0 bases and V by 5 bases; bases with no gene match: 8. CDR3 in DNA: TGTGCCAGCAGCCTCGCGGACAGGGGCCGCTCCTACGAGCAGTACTTC. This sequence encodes CASSLADRGRSYEQYF.

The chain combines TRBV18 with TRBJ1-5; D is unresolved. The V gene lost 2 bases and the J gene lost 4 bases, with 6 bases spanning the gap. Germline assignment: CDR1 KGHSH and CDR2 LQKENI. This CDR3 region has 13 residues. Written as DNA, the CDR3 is TGTGCCAGCTCACCAACGGGGAATCAGCCCCAGCATTTT. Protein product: CASSPTGNQPQHF.

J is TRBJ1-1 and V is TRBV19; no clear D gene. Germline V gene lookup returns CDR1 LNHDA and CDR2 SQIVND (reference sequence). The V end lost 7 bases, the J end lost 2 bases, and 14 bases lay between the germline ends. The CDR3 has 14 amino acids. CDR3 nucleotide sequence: TGTGCCAGTATTAGAGGAGGCCATAACACTGAAGCTTTCTTT. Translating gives CASIRGGHNTEAFF.

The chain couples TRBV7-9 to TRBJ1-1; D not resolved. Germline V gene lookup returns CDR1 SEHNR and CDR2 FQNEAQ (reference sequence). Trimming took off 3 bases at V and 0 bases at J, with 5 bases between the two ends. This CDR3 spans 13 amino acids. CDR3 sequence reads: CASSLQLNTEAFF. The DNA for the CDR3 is TGTGCCAGCAGCTTGCAGTTGAACACTGAAGCTTTCTTT.

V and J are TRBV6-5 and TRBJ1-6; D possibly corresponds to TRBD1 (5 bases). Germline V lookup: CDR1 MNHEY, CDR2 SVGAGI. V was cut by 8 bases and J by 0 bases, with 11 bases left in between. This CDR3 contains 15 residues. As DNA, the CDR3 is TGTGCCAGCGGGGACTCGATCTCCTATAATTCACCCCTCCACTTT. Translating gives CASGDSISYNSPLHF.

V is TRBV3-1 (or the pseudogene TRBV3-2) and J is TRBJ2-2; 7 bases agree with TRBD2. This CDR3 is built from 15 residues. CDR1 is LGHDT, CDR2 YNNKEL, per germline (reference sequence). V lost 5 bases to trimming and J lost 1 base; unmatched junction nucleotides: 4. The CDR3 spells CASSYSGWNTGELFF. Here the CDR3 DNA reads TGTGCCAGCAGCTATAGCGGGTGGAACACCGGGGAGCTGTTTTTT.

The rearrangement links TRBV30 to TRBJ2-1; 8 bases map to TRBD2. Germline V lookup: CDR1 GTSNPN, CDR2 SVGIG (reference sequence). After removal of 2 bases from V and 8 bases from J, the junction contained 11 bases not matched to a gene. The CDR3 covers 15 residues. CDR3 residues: CAWSQMGGLGHEQFF. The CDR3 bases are TGTGCCTGGAGTCAGATGGGGGGACTAGGCCATGAGCAGTTCTTC. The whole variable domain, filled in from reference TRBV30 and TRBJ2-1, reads SQTIHQWPATLVQPVGSPLSLECTVEGTSNPNLYWYRQAAGRGLQLLFYSVGIGQISSEVPQNLSASRPQDRQFILSSKKLLLSDSGFYLCAWSQMGGLGHEQFFGPGTRLTVL.

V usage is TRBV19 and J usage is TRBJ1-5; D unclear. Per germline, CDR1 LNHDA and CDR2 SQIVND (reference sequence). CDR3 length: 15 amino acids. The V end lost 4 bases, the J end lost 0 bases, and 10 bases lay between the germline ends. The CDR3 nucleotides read TGTGCCAGTAGTAACAGCGGGCATAGCAATCAGCCCCAGCATTTT. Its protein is CASSNSGHSNQPQHF.

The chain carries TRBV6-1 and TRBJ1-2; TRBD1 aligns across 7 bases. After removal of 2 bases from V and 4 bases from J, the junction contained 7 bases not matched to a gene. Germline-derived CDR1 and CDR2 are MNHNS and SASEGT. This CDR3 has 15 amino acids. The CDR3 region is CASSETQGSLYGYTF. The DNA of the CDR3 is TGTGCCAGCAGTGAAACACAGGGGAGTCTCTATGGCTACACCTTC.

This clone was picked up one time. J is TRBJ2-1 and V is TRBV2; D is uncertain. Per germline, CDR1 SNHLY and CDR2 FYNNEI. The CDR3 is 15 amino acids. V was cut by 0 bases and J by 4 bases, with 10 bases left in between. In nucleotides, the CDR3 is TGTGCCAGCAGTGAAGCGGTGCGGAGTTACAATGAGCAGTTCTTC. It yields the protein CASSEAVRSYNEQFF. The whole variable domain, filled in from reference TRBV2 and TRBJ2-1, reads EPEVTQTPSHQVTQMGQEVILRCVPISNHLYFYWYRQILGQKVEFLVSFYNNEISEKSEIFDDQFSVERPDGSNFTLKIRSTKLEDSAMYFCASSEAVRSYNEQFFGPGTRLTVL.